This TCR beta chain was documented in a study of neurological immune-mediated disorders. Study background: Of about 34 multiple sclerosis patients, about 30 were relapsing-remitting and 3 secondary progressive. The study's findings and limits: CDR3 amino acid sequences of expanded clones were not shared across subjects, a result suggesting private repertoires in all groups.

Regarding this clonotype: The antigen remains undetermined.

From 2 million PBMCs stored at -80 C, the unsorted libraries were generated. TCRdb recomputed calls from the 5' RACE reads with MiXCR, one row per CDR3 protein. The repertoire consists of about 60,000 distinct CDR3 sequences, with more than 4% occurring once and the leading ten covering about 3.1%. Sample: PBMCs. The TCR comes from a man aged 45-65 years with multiple sclerosis.

In DNA form, the CDR3 reads TGTGCCAGCAGTGACTCGAAGCTGGCCGCCGGGAATGAGCAGTTCTTC. Translation gives CASSDSKLAAGNEQFF. The rearrangement joins TRBV6-4 to TRBJ2-1; D is undetermined. V was cut by 0 bases and J by 7 bases, with 16 bases left in between. The CDR3 is 16 residues long. Germline lookup yields CDR1 MRHNA and CDR2 SNTAGT.